This entry lists 17 T cell receptor beta chains sequenced from one sample in a study of T-cell reconstitution after alpha-beta-depleted transplantation in children listed by TCRdb under 2016. Library preparation employed PCR. Reads for this sample came from an Illumina HiSeq 2500. TCR libraries were prepared with molecular barcoding, using unique molecular identifiers to normalize TCRbeta repertoire quantification. TCRdb handled the public reads itself, with Q25 trimming in fastp and clone calling in MiXCR, and kept productive beta chains. Here each entry gathers all rows of one CDR3 protein and keeps the most common genes and DNA. The sample yields 200,000 to 250,000 distinct CDR3 sequences; approximately 9% were counted once. The ten largest account for 5.5% to 8% of the sample. Specimen: PBMCs from the stem cell graft donor, collected from the stem cell graft. The receptors derive from a human donor who donated a stem cell graft to a child with acute lymphoblastic leukemia.

The chain links TRBV7-9 to TRBJ1-1; perhaps TRBD1 as D (5 bases). Germline V gene data show CDR1 as SEHNR and CDR2 as FQNEAQ (reference sequence). The V end was cut by 7 bases, the J end by 1 base, with 13 bases between. The CDR3 runs 14 residues. The CDR3, as DNA: TGTGCCAGCAACCCCGCGGGACCGAACACTGAAGCTTTCTTT. It encodes CASNPAGPNTEAFF.

This clonotype was counted many times. In nucleotides, the CDR3 is TGTGCCATCCGAGGAGGTCGGAGGGAAAACACCGGGGAGCTGTTTTTT. Protein sequence: CAIRGGRRENTGELFF. This chain connects TRBV10-3 to TRBJ2-2, with a weak D call TRBD2 (6 bases). The germline V gene has CDR1 ENHRY and CDR2 SYGVKD. V lost 8 bases to trimming and J lost 2 bases, with 18 bases between them. The CDR3 is made up of 16 amino acids.

This clonotype was found a few times. The gene calls are TRBV29-1 and TRBJ2-5; 7 bases are a match to TRBD1. Losses at the gene ends were 7 bases for V and 5 bases for J; bases not matched to a gene: 13. The CDR3 length is 14 residues. Germline CDR1 reads SQVTM; CDR2 reads ANQGSEA. CDR3 sequence (DNA): TGCAGCGGTCTCCCCCGACAGGGCATGGAGACCCAGTACTTC. It is translated as CSGLPRQGMETQYF.

This clonotype was seen at least ten times. The chain combines TRBV3-1 with TRBJ2-2; D gene unclear. This CDR3 contains 12 residues. The V end lost 8 bases, the J end lost 4 bases, and 8 bases lay between the germline ends. Germline V CDR1 and CDR2: LGHDT, YNNKEL (reference sequence). CDR3 amino acids: CASEYSTGELFF. DNA for the CDR3: TGTGCCAGCGAGTATTCCACCGGGGAGCTGTTTTTT. The full variable domain, completed using reference TRBV3-1 and TRBJ2-2, is DTAVSQTPKYLVTQMGNDKSIKCEQNLGHDTMYWYKQDSKKFLKIMFSYNNKELIINETVPNRFSPKSPDKAHLNLHINSLELGDSAVYFCASEYSTGELFFGEGSRLTVL.

This clonotype was seen ten or more times. A much more abundant neighbour one base away suggests this may be a read error. The chain uses TRBV10-3 and TRBJ1-5; 7 nucleotides line up with TRBD1. V was pared by 10 bases and J by 1 base, with 7 bases of the junction left unmatched. Germline values: CDR1 ENHRY, CDR2 SYGVKD. This CDR3 is built from 14 residues. For the CDR3, the DNA is TGTGCCACCAGGTCGGGACAGAGCAATCAGCCCCAGCATTTT. Translation: CATRSGQSNQPQHF.

This clonotype was picked up many times. The chain uses TRBV5-1 and TRBJ1-2; TRBD1 matches 10 bases. The J segment lost 6 bases and the V segment lost 0 bases, leaving 2 bases of the junction unmatched. The germline CDR1 and CDR2 sequences are SGHRS and YFSETQ. The CDR3 spans 14 residues. The DNA for the CDR3 is TGCGCCAGCAGCTTGGGACAGGGGGCAAATGGCTACACCTTC. This gives the protein CASSLGQGANGYTF.

The chain carries TRBV29-1 and TRBJ2-7, with TRBD1 matching 12 bases. CDR3 length: 19 amino acids. Germline V gives CDR1 SQVTM, CDR2 ANQGSEA. V shed 0 bases, J shed 7 bases, and the junction held 19 bases outside the gene matches. This CDR3 reads CSVEDRAGTGGSFMREQYF. CDR3 nucleotide sequence: TGCAGCGTTGAAGATCGGGCCGGGACAGGGGGCTCCTTTATGCGGGAGCAGTACTTC.

The gene calls are TRBV7-2 and TRBJ2-3; D call uncertain. Trimming pared 2 bases from V and 2 bases from J, leaving 8 bases between. Germline V gene lookup returns CDR1 SGHTA and CDR2 FQGNSA. CDR3 size: 14 residues. The CDR3 DNA is TGTGCCAGCAGCTTAAGCGAACCCACAGATACGCAGTATTTT. Translated: CASSLSEPTDTQYF.

At least ten counts were recorded for this clonotype. The chain joins TRBV6-5 to TRBJ1-1; possibly TRBD1 for D (5 bases). The CDR3 runs 13 residues. Trimming pared 6 bases from V and 10 bases from J, leaving 18 bases between. The germline V gene has CDR1 MNHEY and CDR2 SVGAGI. CDR3 loop: CASSQTVNGGAFF. DNA for the CDR3: TGTGCCAGCAGCCAAACGGTGAACGGGGGAGCTTTCTTT.

The chain recombines TRBV20-1 with TRBJ2-7; a possible D gene is TRBD1 (6 bases). There are 16 residues in the CDR3. The V gene lost 1 base and the J gene lost 3 bases, with 19 bases spanning the gap. Germline values: CDR1 DFQATT, CDR2 SNEGSKA (reference sequence). This chain's CDR3 is CSARVWGDRRHYEQYF. CDR3 nucleotides: TGCAGTGCTAGAGTTTGGGGAGACAGGCGCCACTACGAGCAGTACTTC.

This chain links TRBV20-1 with TRBJ2-7; 7 bases are shared with TRBD1. This CDR3 is 14 amino acids long. V was clipped by 3 bases and J by 3 bases; unmatched bases: 8. Germline assignment: CDR1 DFQATT and CDR2 SNEGSKA (reference sequence). CDR3 DNA sequence: TGCAGTGCTAGTTTGGGGACAGCCAGCTACGAGCAGTACTTC. This gives the protein CSASLGTASYEQYF.

The chain uses TRBV9 and TRBJ2-1; the D is unclear. Germline V gene sequence: CDR1 SGDLS, CDR2 YYNGEE. The CDR3 contains 13 residues. V lost 0 bases, J lost 10 bases, and 11 bases lay in between. For the CDR3, the DNA is TGTGCCAGCAGCGTAGGCCCATCCCCCGAGCAGTTCTTC. Translated, it gives CASSVGPSPEQFF.

This clonotype has ten or more counts. This rearrangement joins TRBV10-3 to TRBJ1-4; D is possibly TRBD1 (6 bases). V was shortened by 10 bases and J by 3 bases, with 15 bases between the two germline ends. In germline, CDR1 is ENHRY, CDR2 SYGVKD. This CDR3 is 14 amino acids long. CDR3 DNA: TGTGCCACTAGAAACAGGGCTTCTAATGAAAAACTGTTTTTT. Amino acids: CATRNRASNEKLFF.

The sample holds one count of this clonotype. With a much larger clone just one base away, this may be a read error. The chain combines TRBV12-3 or TRBV12-4 with TRBJ1-5, with D possibly matching TRBD1 (5 bases). The CDR3 is 14 amino acids. Trimming removed 2 bases from V and 6 bases from J, with 11 bases in between. For the CDR3, the DNA is TGTGCCAGCAGTTTATTCCAGGGTCGTCAGCCCCAGCATTTT. Encoded protein: CASSLFQGRQPQHF.

Only a few counts were recorded for this clonotype. This rearrangement joins TRBV10-3 to TRBJ2-2; D perhaps matches TRBD1 (6 bases). The germline gives CDR1 ENHRY, CDR2 SYGVKD. Trimming removed 4 bases at V and 1 base at J, with 10 bases between. The length of the CDR3 is 15 residues. CDR3 sequence reads: CAISASDRNTGELFF. The CDR3 DNA reads as TGTGCCATCAGTGCATCGGACAGGAACACCGGGGAGCTGTTTTTT.

V and J are TRBV5-1 and TRBJ2-1; a weak D match, TRBD2 (5 bases). Germline CDR1 and CDR2: SGHRS and YFSETQ. Trimming pared 0 bases from V and 1 base from J, leaving 20 bases between. The CDR3 extends over 19 amino acids. The CDR3 reads CASSLGLASRTRSYNEQFF. The CDR3 bases are TGCGCCAGCAGCTTGGGGTTAGCGAGTCGAACTAGGTCCTACAATGAGCAGTTCTTC.

This clonotype was seen repeatedly, ten times or more. The chain joins TRBV18 to TRBJ1-4; D unclear. Trimming shortened V by 3 bases and J by 13 bases, and 15 bases separated the two germline ends. The germline V gene has CDR1 KGHSH and CDR2 LQKENI. The CDR3 loop spans 13 amino acids. CDR3 in amino acids: CASSPLPDSPLFF. The CDR3 DNA is TGTGCCAGCTCACCTCTGCCGGACTCCCCACTGTTTTTT.